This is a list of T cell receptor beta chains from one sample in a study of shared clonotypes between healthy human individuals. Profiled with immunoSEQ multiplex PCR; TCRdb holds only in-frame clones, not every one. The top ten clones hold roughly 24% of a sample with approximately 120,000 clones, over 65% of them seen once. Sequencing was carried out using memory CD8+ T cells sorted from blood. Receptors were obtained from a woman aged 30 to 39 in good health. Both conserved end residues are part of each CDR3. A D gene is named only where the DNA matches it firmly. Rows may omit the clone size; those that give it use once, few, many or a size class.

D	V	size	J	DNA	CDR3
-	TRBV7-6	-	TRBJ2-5	TGTGCCAGCAGCTTAGGTTTGGGCGGGTACCAAGAGACCCAGTACTTC	CASSLGLGGYQETQYF
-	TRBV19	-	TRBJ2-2	TGTGCCAGTGGAGACCCCCTGATCACCGGGGAGCTGTTTTTT	CASGDPLITGELFF
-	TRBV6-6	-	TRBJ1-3	TGTGCCAGCAGTTACTCTAAGTCTGGAAACACCATATATTTT	CASSYSKSGNTIYF
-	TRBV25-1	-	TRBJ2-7	TGTGCCAGCAGTGACAGCACCTACGAGCAGTACTTC	CASSDSTYEQYF
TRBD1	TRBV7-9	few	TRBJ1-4	TGTGCCAGCAGCGATATGGAGGACAGGGATGAAAAACTGTTTTTT	CASSDMEDRDEKLFF
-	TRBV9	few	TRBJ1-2	TGTGCCAGCGGAAGGGTTACAGCGTCCGGCTATGGCTACACCTTC	CASGRVTASGYGYTF
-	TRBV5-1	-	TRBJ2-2	TGCGCCAGCAGCTTCGCGGCAGGTTATTACACCACCGGGGAGCTGTTTTTT	CASSFAAGYYTTGELFF
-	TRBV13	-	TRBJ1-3	TGTGCCAGCAGCCTGACACTCTCTGGAAACACCATATATTTT	CASSLTLSGNTIYF
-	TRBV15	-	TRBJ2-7	TGTGCCACCAGCAGAGAAATGGGTTCCTACGAGCAGTACTTC	CATSREMGSYEQYF
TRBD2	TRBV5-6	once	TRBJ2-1	TGTGCCAGCAGCTTGGCTAGCGGCCCCCCCTACGATGAGCAGTTCTTC	CASSLASGPPYDEQFF
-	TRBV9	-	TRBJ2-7	TGTGCCAGCAGCGTAGGGGTAGCCCCCAACGAGCAGTACTTC	CASSVGVAPNEQYF
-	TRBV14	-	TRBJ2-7	TGTGCCAGCAGCCAAGCAGGCTACGAGCAGTACTTC	CASSQAGYEQYF
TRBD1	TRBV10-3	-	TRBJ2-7	TGTGCCACCTTGACAGGGGTCGTAGGGTCCTACGAGCAGTACTTC	CATLTGVVGSYEQYF
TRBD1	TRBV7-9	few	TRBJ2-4	TGTGCCAGCAGCGGCCGGGACAGGGATGTATACATTCAGTACTTC	CASSGRDRDVYIQYF
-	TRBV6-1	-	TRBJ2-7	TGTGCCAGCAGTGGGCTAGTATTGGCTGGCGAGCAGTACTTC	CASSGLVLAGEQYF
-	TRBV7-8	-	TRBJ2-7	TGTGCCAGCAGCTTTTCAGGCCGAGCCTACGAGCAGTACTTC	CASSFSGRAYEQYF
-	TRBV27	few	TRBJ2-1	TGTGCCAGCAGTCCCGGACTGAGCTCCTACAATGAGCAGTTCTTC	CASSPGLSSYNEQFF
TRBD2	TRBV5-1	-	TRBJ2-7	TGCGCCAGCAGCTTGGGACTAGCGGGAGTGGACGAGCAGTACTTC	CASSLGLAGVDEQYF
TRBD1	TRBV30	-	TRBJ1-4	TGTGCCTGGAGTATGCTCGGGACAGGGAGTGAAAAACTGTTTTTT	CAWSMLGTGSEKLFF
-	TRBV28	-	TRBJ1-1	TGTGCCAGCAGCCCCTGGTGGAGGAACACTGAAGCTTTCTTT	CASSPWWRNTEAFF
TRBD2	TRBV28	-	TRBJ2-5	TGTGCCAGCAGCGTAGCGGGAAACTTGGAGACCCAGTACTTC	CASSVAGNLETQYF
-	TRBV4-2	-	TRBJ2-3	TGTGCCAGCAGCCAAGTGAATTGGCGGGCCTCATTAGATACGCAGTATTTT	CASSQVNWRASLDTQYF
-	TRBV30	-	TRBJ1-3	TGTGCCTGGAGCAGAAGGGTTGTCTATGGAAACACCATATATTTT	CAWSRRVVYGNTIYF
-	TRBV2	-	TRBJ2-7	TGTGCCAGCAGTGAAGGGGGCAGGGCCTCCGAGCAGTACTTC	CASSEGGRASEQYF
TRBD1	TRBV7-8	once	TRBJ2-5	TGTGCCAGCAGCTTAGGGACAGGGGTGCGACAGACCCAGTACTTC	CASSLGTGVRQTQYF
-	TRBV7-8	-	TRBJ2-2	TGTGCCAGCAGTGAGGCTACGAACACCGGGGAGCTGTTTTTT	CASSEATNTGELFF
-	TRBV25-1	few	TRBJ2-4	TGTGCCAGCAGTGAGGGGGTGTCAGCCAAAAACATTCAGTACTTC	CASSEGVSAKNIQYF
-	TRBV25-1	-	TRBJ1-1	TGTGCCAGCAGTGACGCAGGAGGCACTGAAGCTTTCTTT	CASSDAGGTEAFF
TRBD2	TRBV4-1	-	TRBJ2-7	TGCGCCAGCAGCCAAGGTCCCCTCCGGGAGGGCCTCTACGAGCAGTACTTC	CASSQGPLREGLYEQYF
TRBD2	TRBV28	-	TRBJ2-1	TGTGCCAGCCGGTTGAGCGGGAGATACAATGAGCAGTTCTTC	CASRLSGRYNEQFF
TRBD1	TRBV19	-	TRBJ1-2	TGTGCCAGTAGTATAGGGGACAGGGTTTCGAATGGCTACACCTTC	CASSIGDRVSNGYTF
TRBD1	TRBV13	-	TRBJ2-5	TGTGCCAGCAGCCCTTCGGACAGGGGGGACCAAGAGACCCAGTACTTC	CASSPSDRGDQETQYF
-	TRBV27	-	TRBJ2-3	TGTGCCAGCAGTCTTACACCTAGTAGCACAGATACGCAGTATTTT	CASSLTPSSTDTQYF
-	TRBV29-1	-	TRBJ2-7	TGCAGCGTTAGGGAGAGCTCCTACGAGCAGTACTTC	CSVRESSYEQYF
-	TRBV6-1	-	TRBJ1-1	TGTGCCAGCAGGTTTCCATGGGTGAATACTGAAGCTTTCTTT	CASRFPWVNTEAFF
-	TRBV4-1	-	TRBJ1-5	TGCGCCAGCAGCCCTCGTTTCGGGTTCGGGCCCCAGCATTTT	CASSPRFGFGPQHF
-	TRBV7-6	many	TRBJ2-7	TGTGCCAGCAGCTTAGGTGGGTCCCCTTACGAGCAGTACTTC	CASSLGGSPYEQYF
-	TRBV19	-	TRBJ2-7	TGTGCCAGTAGTATTATCTTTGGCGGTGAGCAGTACTTC	CASSIIFGGEQYF
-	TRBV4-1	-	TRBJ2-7	TGCGCCAGCAGCCAAGTGGCAAGTGCCCTGGGGGAGCAGTACTTC	CASSQVASALGEQYF
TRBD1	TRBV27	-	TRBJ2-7	TGTGCCAGCAGCCTCGGACAGGGGAGGTACGAGCAGTACTTC	CASSLGQGRYEQYF
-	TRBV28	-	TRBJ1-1	TGTGCCAGCAGATGGACGGGGAACGAGGATGCTTTCTTT	CASRWTGNEDAFF
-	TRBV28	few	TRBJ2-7	TGTGCCAGCAGCCAAAGGACAGCCTCGATATACTACGAGCAGTACTTC	CASSQRTASIYYEQYF
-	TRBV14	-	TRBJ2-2	TGTGCCAGCAGCCAAACGGGGAACACCGGGGAGCTGTTTTTT	CASSQTGNTGELFF
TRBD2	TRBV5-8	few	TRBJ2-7	TGTGCCAGCAGCTCGGGACTAGCGGGAGTAACCGAGCAGTACTTC	CASSSGLAGVTEQYF
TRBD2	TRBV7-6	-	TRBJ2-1	TGTGCCAGCAGCTTAGAAAATGGACTAGCGGCCAGCCACAATGAGCAGTTCTTC	CASSLENGLAASHNEQFF
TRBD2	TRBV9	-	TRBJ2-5	TGTGCCAGCAGCGTAGCGGGACTAGCGGAAGAGACCCAGTACTTC	CASSVAGLAEETQYF
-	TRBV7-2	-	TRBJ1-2	TGTGCCAGCAGCTTATTAACCCCAGACTTTACGGATGGCTACACCTTC	CASSLLTPDFTDGYTF
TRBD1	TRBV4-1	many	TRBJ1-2	TGCGCCAGCAGCCAATCACCAACTACAGGGGGCTCACTCTATGGCTACACCTTC	CASSQSPTTGGSLYGYTF
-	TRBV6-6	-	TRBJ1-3	TGTGCCAGCAGTTACGGCAGCTCTGGAAACACCATATATTTT	CASSYGSSGNTIYF
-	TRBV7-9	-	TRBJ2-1	TGTGCCAGCAGCTTGGGAGACTCGACTAATGAGCAGTTCTTC	CASSLGDSTNEQFF
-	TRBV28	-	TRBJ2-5	TGTGCCAGCAGCTTGGGGGACGGCCATACGGAGACCCAGTACTTC	CASSLGDGHTETQYF
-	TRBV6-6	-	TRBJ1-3	TGTGCCAGCAGTTACTCGGCACCGGTTGGAAACACCATATATTTT	CASSYSAPVGNTIYF
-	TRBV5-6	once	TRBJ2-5	TGTGCCAGCAGCTTGGCCGACAGCTTGGAGACCCAGTACTTC	CASSLADSLETQYF
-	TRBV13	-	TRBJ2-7	TGTGCCAGCAGCTTAGGCCGGTCCGCAGAACAGTACTTC	CASSLGRSAEQYF
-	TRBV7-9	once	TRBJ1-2	TGTGCCAGCAGCTTATCCCGGACCAGCTCTAACTATGGCTACACCTTC	CASSLSRTSSNYGYTF